This T cell receptor (beta chain) was recovered during a study of graft-versus-host responses after intestinal transplantation. Study findings and constraints: Within the allografts of patients who had graft-donor T cell macrochimerism, graft-versus-host to host-versus-graft clonal ratios were high.

Concerning this clone: Its cognate antigen is unknown.

The germline V gene encodes CDR1 SGHTA and CDR2 FQGNSA. The CDR3 covers 16 residues. Losses at the gene ends were 4 bases for V and 6 bases for J; bases not matched to a gene: 8. This table comes from immunoSEQ multiplex PCR, and its TCRdb copy is limited to in-frame clones, with some not included. The sample comprises tens of thousands of clones, about nine tenths of which are singletons, and about 2.5% rests with the top ten. V usage is TRBV7-2 and J usage is TRBJ2-1; 11 nucleotides align to TRBD2. This clonotype was obtained from a human donor who was the organ donor for an intestinal transplant. The sequencing here drew on unstimulated CD4+ T cells sorted from spleen or lymph node cells, taken before transplant. In nucleotides, the CDR3 is TGTGCCAGCAGCTCCCTTTTGACTAGCGGGATCAATGAGCAGTTCTTC. Encoded protein: CASSSLLTSGINEQFF.